This passage covers 17 T cell receptor beta chains from one sample sequenced in a study of cytomegalovirus exposure and HLA in healthy donors. The PCR had 60 Vbeta and 13 Jbeta primers. Assay used: immunoSEQ multiplex PCR; TCRdb lists only in-frame clones, some missing. This table holds about 73,000 clones, 75% found once. Specimen: PBMCs. Receptors originate from a man aged 65-85 years in good health and CMV-seronegative.

The V call is TRBV4-2, the J call TRBJ1-3; no definite D call. Germline values: CDR1 LGHNA, CDR2 YNFKEQ. The CDR3 is 17 residues long. The germline V and J ends were trimmed by 0 bases and 0 bases, with 12 bases remaining between them. CDR3 DNA: TGTGCCAGCAGCCAAGACAACCGGGTCCGCTCTGGAAACACCATATATTTT. This codes for CASSQDNRVRSGNTIYF.

The count of this clone is one. The chain couples TRBV5-4 to TRBJ2-1; TRBD2 agrees at 8 bases. This CDR3 region has 14 residues. J gave up 5 bases and V 4 bases, and 5 bases lay outside the gene matches. CDR1 and CDR2 from the germline V gene are SGHNT and YYREEE (reference sequence). CDR3 DNA: TGTGCCAGCAGCCCCGGGACTAGGGACAATGAGCAGTTCTTC. It yields the protein CASSPGTRDNEQFF.

The CDR3 sequence: CSVEITEGTEAFF. The CDR3 DNA reads TGCAGCGTTGAGATAACCGAGGGCACTGAAGCTTTCTTT. V usage is TRBV29-1 and J usage is TRBJ1-1; D call uncertain. The ends were cut back, 3 bases at V and 4 bases at J, with 12 bases in the middle. Germline CDR1 SQVTM, CDR2 ANQGSEA. The CDR3 is 13 residues long.

This clone turned up a few times. This likely stems from a read error, as it lies one base from a far larger clone. This rearrangement joins TRBV5-1 to TRBJ2-7, with TRBD1 matching over 9 bases. The germline V gene has CDR1 SGHRS and CDR2 YFSETQ. The junction had 10 bases not matched to a gene; V was cut back by 4 bases and J by 5 bases. This CDR3 has 15 residues. CDR3 coding DNA: TGCGCCAGCAGCCTCGGGACAGGGCCCACCCACGAGCAGTACTTC. Its translation is CASSLGTGPTHEQYF.

This clone was found a few times. This sequence joins TRBV6-5 and TRBJ2-1; D is undetermined. The V gene lost 6 bases and the J gene lost 8 bases, with 8 bases spanning the gap. The length of the CDR3 is 11 residues. From germline, CDR1 is MNHEY and CDR2 SVGAGI. The CDR3 DNA reads as TGTGCCAGCAGCCTAGTGGATGAGCAGTTCTTC. Protein: CASSLVDEQFF.

This clone has just a few counts. The chain couples TRBV7-6 to TRBJ2-3; 8 bases fit TRBD2. Trimming removed 1 base from V and 0 bases from J; junction bases left unmatched: 3. The CDR3 runs 16 residues. The germline V gene encodes CDR1 SGHVS and CDR2 FNYEAQ. The CDR3 nucleotides read TGTGCCAGCAGCTTAGGAGCTAGCGGGAGCACAGATACGCAGTATTTT. It is translated as CASSLGASGSTDTQYF.

The chain carries TRBV2 and TRBJ1-5; TRBD1 matches at 7 bases. CDR3 length equals 15 residues. Germline assignment: CDR1 SNHLY and CDR2 FYNNEI. V lost 7 bases, J lost 5 bases, and 11 bases stayed unmatched. DNA of the CDR3: TGTGCCAGCACCCCCGAAGGGGGCGGGGATCAGCCCCAGCATTTT. Amino acid sequence: CASTPEGGGDQPQHF.

This chain links TRBV7-9 with TRBJ2-1, with 7 bases lining up with TRBD2. Germline CDR1 reads SEHNR; CDR2 reads FQNEAQ (reference sequence). After removal of 5 bases from V and 7 bases from J, the junction contained 8 bases not matched to a gene. The CDR3 covers 14 residues. The CDR3 DNA sequence: TGTGCCAGCAGCCTACAAGCGGGGTTTAATGAGCAGTTCTTC. It translates to CASSLQAGFNEQFF.

This clone was seen a single time. The rearrangement joins TRBV5-4 to TRBJ1-1; 8 nucleotides match TRBD1. Germline-derived CDR1 and CDR2 are SGHNT and YYREEE (reference sequence). CDR3 size: 14 residues. Trimming removed 6 bases from V and 0 bases from J; junction bases left unmatched: 4. Here the CDR3 reads CASTPGGVNTEAFF. The CDR3, as DNA: TGTGCCAGCACCCCAGGGGGCGTGAACACTGAAGCTTTCTTT.

The CDR3 here is CATSREQDQPQHF. Written as DNA, the CDR3 is TGTGCCACCAGCAGAGAACAGGATCAGCCCCAGCATTTT. The gene calls are TRBV15 and TRBJ1-5; D perhaps matches TRBD1 (5 bases). Germline values: CDR1 LNHNV, CDR2 YYDKDF (reference sequence). The CDR3 length is 13 residues. V was trimmed by 0 bases and J by 5 bases, leaving 5 bases between them. The complete variable domain, with remaining parts taken from reference TRBV15 and TRBJ1-5, reads DAMVIQNPRYQVTQFGKPVTLSCSQTLNHNVMYWYQQKSSQAPKLLFHYYDKDFNNEADTPDNFQSRRPNTSFCFLDIRSPGLGDTAMYLCATSREQDQPQHFGDGTRLSIL.

The rearrangement joins TRBV30 to TRBJ2-5; a possible D gene is TRBD2 (5 bases). The length of the CDR3 is 16 residues. V lost 2 bases to trimming and J lost 4 bases, with 20 bases between them. CDR1 and CDR2 (germline): GTSNPN, SVGIG (reference sequence). For the CDR3, the DNA is TGTGCCTGGAGTTTGGGAGACTTTTTAGGAGGAGAGACCCAGTACTTC. Protein sequence: CAWSLGDFLGGETQYF.

The chain has TRBV5-1 and TRBJ2-7, with D maybe TRBD2 (6 bases). V lost 0 bases to trimming and J lost 6 bases, with 7 bases between them. The germline gives CDR1 SGHRS, CDR2 YFSETQ. The CDR3 sequence is 12 residues long. CDR3 loop: CASSLAGGEQYF. CDR3 coding DNA: TGCGCCAGCAGCTTGGCCGGGGGCGAGCAGTACTTC.

This chain uses TRBV7-9 with TRBJ1-4, with 8 bases fitting TRBD1. The CDR3 is 13 amino acids. The ends lost 6 bases at V and 7 bases at J; junction bases unmatched: 4. Germline CDR1 and CDR2: SEHNR and FQNEAQ (reference sequence). CDR3 protein: CASSTGGIEKLFF. CDR3 sequence (DNA): TGTGCCAGCAGTACAGGGGGTATTGAAAAACTGTTTTTT.

In its sample, this clone was seen once. A read error may account for a junction end that differs from germline. This chain uses TRBV7-7 with TRBJ2-2; D ambiguous. Germline lookup yields CDR1 SSHAT and CDR2 FNYEAQ (reference sequence). This CDR3 is built from 14 residues. The CDR3 loop is CASSSTTNTGELFF. The CDR3 region has the DNA TGTGCTAGCAGCTCGACAACGAACACCGGGGAGCTGTTTTTT.

The J gene is TRBJ2-5, the V gene TRBV6-1; the D is unclear. V lost 1 base, J lost 2 bases, and 17 bases lay in between. CDR1 is MNHNS, CDR2 SASEGT, per germline. There are 17 residues in the CDR3. CDR3 loop: CASSEGVLYSNQETQYF. DNA for the CDR3: TGTGCCAGCAGTGAAGGAGTGCTATATTCTAATCAAGAGACCCAGTACTTC.

This clone occurred once. DNA for the CDR3: TGTGCCTGGGAGGGTCCAGCAGATACGCAGTATTTT. Protein: CAWEGPADTQYF. This chain uses TRBV30 with TRBJ2-3; D might be TRBD2 (5 bases). The V gene lost 5 bases and the J gene lost 4 bases, with 10 bases spanning the gap. The CDR3 is 12 amino acids. Germline V lookup: CDR1 GTSNPN, CDR2 SVGIG (reference sequence).

This chain connects TRBV9 to TRBJ2-5, with 7 bases fitting TRBD2. With 0 bases clipped from V and 5 bases from J, the junction kept 4 bases outside the gene matches. Germline loops: CDR1 SGDLS, CDR2 YYNGEE. The CDR3 extends over 14 amino acids. CDR3 in amino acids: CASSVGGGWETQYF. The CDR3 region has the DNA TGTGCCAGCAGCGTAGGGGGGGGGTGGGAGACCCAGTACTTC.